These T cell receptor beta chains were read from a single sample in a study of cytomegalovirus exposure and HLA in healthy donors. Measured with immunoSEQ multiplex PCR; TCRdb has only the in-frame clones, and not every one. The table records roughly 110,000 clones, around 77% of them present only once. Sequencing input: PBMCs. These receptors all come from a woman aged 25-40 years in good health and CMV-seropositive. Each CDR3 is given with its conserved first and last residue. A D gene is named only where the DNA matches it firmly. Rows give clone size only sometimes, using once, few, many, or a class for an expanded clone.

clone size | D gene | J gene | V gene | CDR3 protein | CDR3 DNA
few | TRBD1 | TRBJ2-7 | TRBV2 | CASSGAPGTVYEQYF | TGTGCCAGCAGTGGTGCCCCGGGGACAGTCTACGAGCAGTACTTC
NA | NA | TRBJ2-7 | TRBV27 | CASTPSVGAIKYEQYF | TGTGCCAGCACTCCATCTGTGGGGGCTATTAAGTACGAGCAGTACTTC
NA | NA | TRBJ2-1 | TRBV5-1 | CASSLIGQLSSYNEQFF | TGCGCCAGCAGCTTGATCGGACAGCTGAGCTCCTACAATGAGCAGTTCTTC
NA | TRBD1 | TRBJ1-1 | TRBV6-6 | CASSNRGMNTEAFF | TGTGCCAGCAGCAACAGGGGGATGAACACTGAAGCTTTCTTT
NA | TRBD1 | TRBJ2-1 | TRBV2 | CASIPTGDYNEQFF | TGTGCCAGCATCCCGACAGGGGACTACAATGAGCAGTTCTTC
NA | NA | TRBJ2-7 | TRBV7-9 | CSSSLDEGREQYF | TGTTCCAGCAGCTTAGATGAGGGTCGCGAGCAGTACTTC
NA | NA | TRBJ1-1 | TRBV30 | CAWSWETEAFF | TGTGCCTGGAGTTGGGAGACTGAAGCTTTCTTT
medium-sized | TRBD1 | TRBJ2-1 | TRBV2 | CASSTTLSTGGNEQFF | TGTGCCAGCAGTACGACGTTGTCTACAGGGGGCAATGAGCAGTTCTTC
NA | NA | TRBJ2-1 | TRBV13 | CASNSYGYNEQFF | TGTGCCAGCAATTCGTACGGTTACAATGAGCAGTTCTTC
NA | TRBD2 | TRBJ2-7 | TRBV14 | CASSQLAGGLSEQYF | TGTGCCAGCAGCCAGTTAGCGGGAGGACTCTCCGAGCAGTACTTC
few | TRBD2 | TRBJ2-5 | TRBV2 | CASKSGGGQETQYF | TGTGCCAGCAAAAGCGGGGGGGGCCAAGAGACCCAGTACTTC
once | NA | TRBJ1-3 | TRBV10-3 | CATAGDGNTIYF | TGTGCCACCGCGGGAGATGGAAACACCATATATTTT
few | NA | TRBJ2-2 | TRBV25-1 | CASTDSTNTGELFF | TGTGCCAGCACCGACAGTACGAACACCGGGGAGCTGTTTTTT
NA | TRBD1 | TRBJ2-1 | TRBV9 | CASSAAGTGGISNEQFF | TGTGCCAGCAGCGCTGCTGGGACAGGGGGGATTAGCAATGAGCAGTTCTTC
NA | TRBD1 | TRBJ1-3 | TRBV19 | CASSIGAKGAGGNTIYF | TGTGCCAGTAGTATTGGAGCGAAGGGGGCTGGCGGAAACACCATATATTTT
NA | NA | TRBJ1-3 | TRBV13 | CASSLGTISGNTIYF | TGTGCCAGCAGCTTAGGGACTATCTCTGGAAACACCATATATTTT
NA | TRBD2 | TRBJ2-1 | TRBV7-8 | CASSRIAGVGYNEQFF | TGTGCCAGCAGCCGCATAGCGGGAGTGGGCTACAATGAGCAGTTCTTC
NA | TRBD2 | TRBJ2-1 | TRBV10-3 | CAISELAGGPSHEQFF | TGTGCCATCAGTGAGCTAGCGGGAGGGCCATCGCATGAGCAGTTCTTC
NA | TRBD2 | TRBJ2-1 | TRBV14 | CASSHLAGPQDEQFF | TGTGCCAGCAGCCACCTAGCGGGCCCCCAGGATGAGCAGTTCTTC
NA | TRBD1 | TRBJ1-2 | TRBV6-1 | CALQYGTAVNYGYTF | TGTGCCCTCCAATACGGGACAGCTGTTAACTATGGCTACACCTTC
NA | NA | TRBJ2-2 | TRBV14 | CASRPSRTGELFF | TGTGCCAGCAGACCTTCGAGAACCGGGGAGCTGTTTTTT
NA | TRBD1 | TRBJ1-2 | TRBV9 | CASSAEHRGPNGYTF | TGTGCCAGCAGCGCCGAACACAGGGGGCCAAATGGCTACACCTTC
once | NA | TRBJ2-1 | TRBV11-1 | CASSSVTGYNEQFF | TGTGCCAGCAGCTCTGTGACTGGCTACAATGAGCAGTTCTTC
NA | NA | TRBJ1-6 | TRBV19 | CASSSHRDTPLHF | TGTGCCAGTAGTAGTCACAGGGACACACCCCTCCACTTT
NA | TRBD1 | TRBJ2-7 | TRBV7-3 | CASSPGTGGEQYF | TGTGCCAGCAGCCCCGGGACAGGGGGAGAGCAGTACTTC
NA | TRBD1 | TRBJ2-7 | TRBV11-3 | CASSSLQAWDRDQYEQYF | TGTGCCAGCAGCTCCTTACAAGCTTGGGACAGGGATCAGTACGAGCAGTACTTC
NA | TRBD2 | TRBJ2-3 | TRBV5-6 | CASSLTTSGGTDTQYF | TGTGCCAGCAGCTTAACAACAAGCGGGGGCACAGATACGCAGTATTTT
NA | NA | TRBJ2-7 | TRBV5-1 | CATRIVPREYDEQYF | TGCGCCACCCGGATCGTTCCCAGGGAATATGACGAGCAGTACTTC
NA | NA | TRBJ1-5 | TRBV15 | CATSRDRWANQPQHF | TGTGCCACCAGCAGAGATCGATGGGCCAATCAGCCCCAGCATTTT
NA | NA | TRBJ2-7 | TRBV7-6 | CASSPGQTYEQYF | TGTGCCAGCAGCCCAGGACAGACCTACGAGCAGTACTTC
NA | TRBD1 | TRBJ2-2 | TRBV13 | CASSLPGQGISGELFF | TGTGCCAGCAGCCTCCCGGGACAGGGGATATCGGGGGAGCTGTTTTTT
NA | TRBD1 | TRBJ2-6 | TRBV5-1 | CASSLDRGGGANVLTF | TGCGCCAGCAGCCTTGACAGGGGAGGTGGGGCCAACGTCCTGACTTTC
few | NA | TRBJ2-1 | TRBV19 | CASSIQAELSYNEQFF | TGTGCCAGTAGTATTCAAGCGGAACTCTCCTACAATGAGCAGTTCTTC
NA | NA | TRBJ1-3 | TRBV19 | CASSHRSNTIYF | TGTGCCAGTAGTCACCGGAGCAACACCATATATTTT
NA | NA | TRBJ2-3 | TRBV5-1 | CASSLAESTDTQYF | TGCGCCAGCAGCTTGGCGGAGAGCACAGATACGCAGTATTTT
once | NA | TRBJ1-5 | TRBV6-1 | CASSPAGQYPQHF | TGTGCCAGCAGTCCAGCCGGACAGTATCCCCAGCATTTT
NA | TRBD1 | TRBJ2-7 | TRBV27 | CAGRDRDYEQYF | TGTGCCGGCCGGGACAGAGACTACGAGCAGTACTTC
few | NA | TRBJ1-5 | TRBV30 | CAWRTDTNRPQHF | TGTGCCTGGAGGACCGATACTAATCGGCCCCAGCATTTT
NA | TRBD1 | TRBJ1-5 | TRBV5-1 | CASSLSGTGAGQPQHF | TGCGCCAGCAGCTTGTCCGGGACAGGGGCCGGCCAGCCCCAGCATTTT
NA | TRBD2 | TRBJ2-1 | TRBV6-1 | CASTRAGGVNEQFF | TGTGCCAGCACAAGAGCGGGAGGCGTCAATGAGCAGTTCTTC
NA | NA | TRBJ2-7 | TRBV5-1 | CASSLAPRDEQYF | TGCGCCAGCAGCTTGGCCCCTCGGGACGAGCAGTACTTC
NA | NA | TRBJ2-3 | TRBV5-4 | CASSAPLGFGTDTQYF | TGTGCCAGCAGCGCCCCACTAGGTTTTGGCACAGATACGCAGTATTTT
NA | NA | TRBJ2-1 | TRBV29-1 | CSVTKEFYNEQFF | TGCAGCGTGACTAAAGAATTCTACAATGAGCAGTTCTTC
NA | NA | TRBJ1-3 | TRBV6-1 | CASSEQGSGNTIYF | TGTGCCAGCAGTGAACAGGGCTCTGGAAACACCATATATTTT
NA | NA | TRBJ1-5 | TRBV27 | CASSLSGLGGLPQHF | TGTGCCAGCAGTTTGTCAGGCCTGGGTGGTTTGCCCCAGCATTTT
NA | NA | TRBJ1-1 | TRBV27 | CASSLRDGLGGTEAFF | TGTGCCAGCAGTTTACGTGACGGCTTAGGCGGCACTGAAGCTTTCTTT
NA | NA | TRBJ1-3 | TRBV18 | CASSPLTDSGNTIYF | TGTGCCAGCTCACCCCTAACTGACTCTGGAAACACCATATATTTT
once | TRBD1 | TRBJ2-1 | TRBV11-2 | CASSSTTGGRYNEQFF | TGTGCCAGCAGCTCTACCACAGGGGGAAGGTACAATGAGCAGTTCTTC
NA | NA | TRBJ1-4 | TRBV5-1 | CASSRNDNRNEKLFF | TGCGCCAGCAGCCGGAATGACAACAGAAATGAAAAACTGTTTTTT
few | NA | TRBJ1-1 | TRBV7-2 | CASRFTGVTEAFF | TGTGCCAGCAGATTCACGGGGGTCACTGAAGCTTTCTTT
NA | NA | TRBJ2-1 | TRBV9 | CASSREYEQFF | TGTGCCAGCAGCCGTGAGTATGAGCAGTTCTTC
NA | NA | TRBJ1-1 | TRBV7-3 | CASSPSGGPMNTEAFF | TGTGCCAGCAGTCCATCCGGCGGCCCTATGAACACTGAAGCTTTCTTT
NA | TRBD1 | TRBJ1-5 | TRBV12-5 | CASARTGGNQPQHF | TGTGCTAGTGCCCGGACAGGGGGCAATCAGCCCCAGCATTTT
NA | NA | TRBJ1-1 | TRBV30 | CAGGYWQGGTEAFF | TGTGCCGGGGGGTATTGGCAGGGCGGCACTGAAGCTTTCTTT